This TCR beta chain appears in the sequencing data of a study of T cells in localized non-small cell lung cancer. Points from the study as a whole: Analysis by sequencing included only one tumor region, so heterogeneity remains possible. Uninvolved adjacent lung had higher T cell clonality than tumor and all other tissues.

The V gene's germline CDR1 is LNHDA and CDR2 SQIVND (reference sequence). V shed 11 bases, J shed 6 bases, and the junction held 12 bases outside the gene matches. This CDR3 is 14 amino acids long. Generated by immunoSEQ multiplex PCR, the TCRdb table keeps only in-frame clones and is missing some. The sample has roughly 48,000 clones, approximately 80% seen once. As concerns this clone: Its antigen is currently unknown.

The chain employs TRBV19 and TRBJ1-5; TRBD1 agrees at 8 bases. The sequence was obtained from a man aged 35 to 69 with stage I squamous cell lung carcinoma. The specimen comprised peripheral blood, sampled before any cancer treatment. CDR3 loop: CAASRQGLSQPQHF. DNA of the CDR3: TGTGCCGCCTCGAGACAGGGGCTCAGTCAGCCCCAGCATTTT.